This TCR beta chain was sequenced during a study of T cell responses to AZD1222 COVID-19 vaccine. Study findings and constraints: Nearly half of spike-specific TCRs reportedly go after variant regions that carry no mutations.

V shed 10 bases and J shed 2 bases, with 9 bases lying between them. This CDR3 comprises 12 residues. CDR1 is SEHNR and CDR2 is FQNEAQ in the germline V gene (reference sequence). Method: immunoSEQ multiplex PCR; TCRdb's copy keeps in-frame clones and lacks some. The sample carries around 78,000 clones, roughly four fifths recorded once. Only one count was recorded for this clone. Its antigen is unidentified. The sample consisted of peripheral blood, taken on day 0 of AZD1222 vaccination. The origin of this receptor is an adult in good health. The V call is TRBV7-9, the J call TRBJ1-5; D unresolved. CDR3 region: CAITLGNQPQHF. As DNA, the CDR3 is TGTGCCATTACGCTGGGCAATCAGCCCCAGCATTTT.